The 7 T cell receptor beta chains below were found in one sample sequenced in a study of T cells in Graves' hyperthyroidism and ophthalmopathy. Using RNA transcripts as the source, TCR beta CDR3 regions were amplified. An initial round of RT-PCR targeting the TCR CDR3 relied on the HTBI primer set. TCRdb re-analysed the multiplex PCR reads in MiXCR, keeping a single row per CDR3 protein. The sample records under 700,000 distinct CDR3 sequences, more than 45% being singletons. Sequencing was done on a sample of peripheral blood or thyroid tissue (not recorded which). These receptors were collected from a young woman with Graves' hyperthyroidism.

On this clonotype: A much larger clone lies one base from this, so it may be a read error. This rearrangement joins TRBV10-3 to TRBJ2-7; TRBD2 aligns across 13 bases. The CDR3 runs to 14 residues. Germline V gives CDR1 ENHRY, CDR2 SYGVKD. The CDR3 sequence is CASGLAGALDEKYF. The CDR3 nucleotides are TGTGCCTCCGGACTAGCGGGAGCGCTTGACGAGAAGTACTTC.

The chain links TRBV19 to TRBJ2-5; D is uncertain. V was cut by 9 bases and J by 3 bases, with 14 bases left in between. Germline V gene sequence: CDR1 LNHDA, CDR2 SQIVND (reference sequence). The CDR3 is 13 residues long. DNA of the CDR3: TGTGCCAGCTTAACAGATGCCGAAGAGACCCAGTACTTC. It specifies CASLTDAEETQYF.

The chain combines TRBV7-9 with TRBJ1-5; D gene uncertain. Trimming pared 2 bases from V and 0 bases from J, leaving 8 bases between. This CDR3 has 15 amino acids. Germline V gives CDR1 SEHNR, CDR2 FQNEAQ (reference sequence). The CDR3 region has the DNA TGTGCCAGCAGCTTATACCGTAATAGCAATCAGCCCCAGCATTTT. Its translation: CASSLYRNSNQPQHF.

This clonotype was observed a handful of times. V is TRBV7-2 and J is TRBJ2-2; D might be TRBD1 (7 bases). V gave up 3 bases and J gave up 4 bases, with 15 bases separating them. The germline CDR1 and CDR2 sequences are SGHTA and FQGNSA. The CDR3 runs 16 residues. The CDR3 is CASSLAAGQSTGELFF. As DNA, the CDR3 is TGTGCCAGCAGCTTGGCGGCGGGACAGTCCACCGGGGAGCTGTTTTTT.

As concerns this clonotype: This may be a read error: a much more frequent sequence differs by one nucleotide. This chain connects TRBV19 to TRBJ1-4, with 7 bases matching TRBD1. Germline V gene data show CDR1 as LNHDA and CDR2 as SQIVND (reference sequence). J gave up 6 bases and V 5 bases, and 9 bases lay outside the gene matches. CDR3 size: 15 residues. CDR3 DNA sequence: TGTGCCAGTAGTCCGCAAGGGGGCTGGGATGAAAAACTGTTTTTT. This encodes CASSPQGGWDEKLFF.

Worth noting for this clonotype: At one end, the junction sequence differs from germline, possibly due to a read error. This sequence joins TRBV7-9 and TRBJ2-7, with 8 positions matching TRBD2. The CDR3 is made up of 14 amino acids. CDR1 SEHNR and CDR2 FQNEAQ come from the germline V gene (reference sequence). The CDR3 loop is CASSPSGSSDEQYF. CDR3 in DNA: TGTGCCAGCAGCCCGAGCGGGAGCTCCGACGAGCAGTACTTC. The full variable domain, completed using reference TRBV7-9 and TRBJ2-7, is DTGVSQNPRHKITKRGQNVTFRCDPISEHNRLYWYRQTLGQGPEFLTYFQNEAQLEKSRLLSDRFSAERPKGSFSTLEIQRTEQGDSAMYLCASSPSGSSDEQYFGPGTRLTVT.

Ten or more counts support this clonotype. This CDR3 reads CASSLLGANVLTF. The CDR3 nucleotides are TGTGCCAGTAGTTTACTTGGGGCCAACGTCCTGACTTTC. This chain uses TRBV19 with TRBJ2-6; D is unresolved. Germline-derived CDR1 and CDR2 are LNHDA and SQIVND (reference sequence). The V end lost 5 bases, the J end lost 3 bases, and 5 bases lay between the germline ends. This CDR3 is built from 13 residues.